Listed below are T cell receptor beta chains from one sample, sequenced in a study of blood T cell repertoires in COVID-19. The table came from immunoSEQ multiplex PCR; TCRdb's copy has only in-frame clones and leaves some out. The sample includes over 250,000 clones, 80% to 90% of them seen just once. The sample taken for sequencing was peripheral blood. These receptors were taken from a woman in her forties who had recovered from COVID-19. The CDR3 runs from the conserved cysteine through the conserved F or W. D genes are given only for firm matches. Size is omitted from some rows. Given values are once, few, many or a class for expanded clones.

J,D,size,V,CDR3,DNA
TRBJ1-2,NA,NA,TRBV14,CASSQVSNYGYTF,TGTGCCAGCAGCCAAGTATCTAACTATGGCTACACCTTC
TRBJ2-2,TRBD1,NA,TRBV12-3/TRBV12-4,CASDGTAGELFF,TGTGCCAGCGACGGGACAGCCGGGGAGCTGTTTTTT
TRBJ2-2,TRBD1,once,TRBV7-3,CASSSGTGHRELFF,TGTGCCAGCAGCTCCGGGACAGGGCACAGGGAGCTGTTTTTT
TRBJ2-1,TRBD2,NA,TRBV5-1,CASSLYSGDFSYNEQFF,TGCGCCAGCAGCCTCTATAGCGGGGACTTCTCCTACAATGAGCAGTTCTTC
TRBJ2-7,NA,NA,TRBV6-1,CASFEAWGTTYEQYF,TGTGCCAGCTTTGAAGCGTGGGGGACAACCTACGAGCAGTACTTC
TRBJ2-3,TRBD2,once,TRBV5-1,CASSLLLAGEDDTQYF,TGCGCCAGCAGCTTGTTACTAGCGGGCGAGGACGATACGCAGTATTTT
TRBJ2-5,TRBD2,NA,TRBV5-1,CASSLRRGTSGNQETQYF,TGCGCCAGCAGCTTGAGGCGAGGGACTAGCGGTAACCAAGAGACCCAGTACTTC
TRBJ1-1,NA,NA,TRBV19,CASSGAWGGRNTEAFF,TGTGCCAGTAGTGGGGCCTGGGGGGGCCGGAACACTGAAGCTTTCTTT
TRBJ2-1,NA,NA,TRBV4-3,CASSQPPQPAIYNEQFF,TGCGCCAGCAGCCAACCACCACAGCCGGCGATTTACAATGAGCAGTTCTTC
TRBJ2-3,TRBD1,NA,TRBV6-6,CASTPGQGRSADTQYF,TGTGCCAGCACTCCGGGACAGGGAAGGTCTGCAGATACGCAGTATTTT
TRBJ1-1,TRBD1,NA,TRBV6-2/TRBV6-3,CASSYSNVLGQGRGDTEAFF,TGTGCCAGCAGTTACTCGAATGTTCTCGGACAGGGACGGGGTGACACTGAAGCTTTCTTT
TRBJ2-3,NA,NA,TRBV3-1/TRBV3-2,CASSQDRDTQYF,TGTGCCAGCAGCCAAGATCGGGATACGCAGTATTTT
TRBJ2-7,TRBD1,NA,TRBV5-1,CASSLVTGTASYEQYF,TGCGCCAGCAGCTTGGTCACCGGGACAGCCTCCTACGAGCAGTACTTC
TRBJ2-2,TRBD2,once,TRBV27,CASRTGTITGELFF,TGTGCCAGCAGGACCGGGACTATCACCGGGGAGCTGTTTTTT
TRBJ1-3,TRBD1,NA,TRBV18,CASSPLRPGTGPGNTIYF,TGTGCCAGCTCACCACTTCGGCCCGGGACAGGGCCTGGAAACACCATATATTTT